This TCR beta chain was profiled in a study of T cell changes during pregnancy in multiple sclerosis. Profiling relied on immunoSEQ multiplex PCR, and the TCRdb table lists in-frame clones only, not all of them. The top ten clones hold roughly 1.5% of a sample with tens of thousands of clones, more than 75% of them seen once. The V segment lost 2 bases and the J segment 12 bases; nucleotides outside the gene matches: 4. Looked up from germline, CDR1 is MDHEN and CDR2 is SYDVKM. The CDR3 is 13 amino acids. V and J are TRBV28 and TRBJ1-6; 7 positions agree with TRBD1. The sequence was collected from a female donor with multiple sclerosis, enrolled in a pregnancy study. The source was peripheral blood, collected in the third trimester of pregnancy. The CDR3 here is CASSLRYRGPLHF. In nucleotides, the CDR3 is TGTGCCAGCAGTTTACGCTACAGGGGACCCCTCCACTTT.